This TCR beta chain was recovered during a study of persistence of HIV-infected CD4 T cells. Across the whole study: Median time on suppressive ART was more than seven years.

Study findings and constraints: Compared with CD3/CD28-stimulated cells, CMV- and Gag-responding cells showed lower TCRbeta richness.

The libraries were made with immunoSEQ version 4 in survey mode. Method: immunoSEQ multiplex PCR; TCRdb's copy keeps in-frame clones and lacks some. The sample has around 47,000 clones, approximately 91% seen once; the top ten hold around 2%. Nonspecific anti-CD3/anti-CD28 bead stimulation represents the broad CD4+ T cell repertoire. CD4+ T cells upregulating both CD40 ligand and CD69 were sorted as responding cells. Suppressive ART was started during chronic HIV-1 infection in these adults. For around 17 hours, CD8-depleted PBMCs received anti-CD28/CD49d costimulation, a CD40-blocking antibody and enfuvirtide. Concerning this clone: Its antigen is not identified. This specimen includes other DNA sequences encoding the same CDR3.

This CDR3 has 15 residues. V lost 6 bases and J lost 3; bases outside the gene matches: 7. CDR1 is KGHSH, CDR2 LQKENI, per germline. This specimen was CD4+ T cells sorted from PBMCs after roughly 18-hour stimulation, taken from a patient who received antiretroviral therapy. The chain employs TRBV18 and TRBJ2-1; the match to TRBD1 covers 8 bases. The receptor's source is an adult man with HIV who was CMV-seropositive. As DNA, the CDR3 is TGTGCCAGCTCGCCAGACAGGGGCTACTACAATGAGCAGTTCTTC. It codes for CASSPDRGYYNEQFF.